This T cell receptor (beta chain) was sequenced in a study of T cell clones after liver transplantation. Study-wide background: A pre-transplant mixed lymphocyte reaction with TCRbeta sequencing defined graft-donor-reactive clones followed in post-transplant blood. HCV positivity affected three of eight recipients; the rest lacked autoimmune or viral indications. Findings of the study overall: Small, mixed patient groups and varying post-transplant times limit these conclusions.

TCRdb's copy holds only in-frame clones and misses some; the assay was immunoSEQ multiplex PCR. The profile shows some 1,300 clones, under 40% of them singletons. V shed 6 bases and J shed 5 bases, with 9 bases lying between them. This CDR3 comprises 12 residues. Germline V lookup: CDR1 LNHDA, CDR2 SQIVND (reference sequence). Details on this clone: The antigen remains unidentified.

TCRbeta sequences of proliferating CFSE-low MLR cells were labeled alloreactive. Pre-transplant recipient cells responded to graft donor PBMCs, splenocytes, lymph-node cells, or third-party PBMCs. This receptor was taken from a human patient who received a liver transplant. Some T cells here may be from the graft donor. The chain couples TRBV19 to TRBJ2-3; D gene uncertain. Sample: CD4+ T cells from cultured PBMCs. The CDR3 region is CASRISGDTQYF. CDR3 in DNA: TGTGCCAGTAGGATATCGGGAGATACGCAGTATTTT.